This T cell receptor beta chain was captured in a study of blood T cell repertoires in COVID-19. Overall study context: COVID-19 samples, acute and convalescent, were from the United States, Italy and Spain. The analysed material was cDNA or gDNA that came from T cells, B-cell-depleted T cells, or PBMCs.

As handled by the study authors: The authors estimated nucleated cell counts from reference gene primer amplification. Profiled with immunoSEQ multiplex PCR; TCRdb holds only in-frame clones, not every one. The V and J calls and clone size were taken over from that table, and D and trimming were inferred from the DNA. The sample lists around 130,000 clones, 84% occurring once. Germline V lookup: CDR1 SEHNR, CDR2 FQNEAQ (reference sequence). This CDR3 is 15 amino acids long. Germline trimming cut 4 bases from V and 3 bases from J; bases unmatched to any gene: 8. This receptor was obtained from a woman aged 30 to 39 who had recovered from COVID-19. The chain links TRBV7-9 to TRBJ2-7; TRBD2 agrees at 8 bases. The source material was peripheral blood. The CDR3 is CASSSMTSAYYEQYF. CDR3 DNA sequence: TGTGCCAGCAGCTCAATGACTAGCGCCTACTACGAGCAGTACTTC.